This T cell receptor beta chain was identified in a study of blood T cell repertoires in COVID-19. Background on the study: PBMCs, B-cell-depleted T cells, or T cells provided the cDNA or gDNA that made up the material.

Cohort 3 donors counted as recovered after two negative PCRs, clearance, or resolved symptoms. TCRdb's table, derived via immunoSEQ multiplex PCR, lists solely in-frame clones and lacks some. The repertoire holds about 320,000 clones, 86% seen once, with more than 9% in the top ten. CDR1 LNHDA and CDR2 SQIVND come from the germline V gene (reference sequence). The length of the CDR3 is 15 residues. Losses at the gene ends were 4 bases for V and 0 bases for J; bases not matched to a gene: 2. The chain couples TRBV19 to TRBJ1-4, with 7 bases fitting TRBD1. The sample taken for sequencing was PBMCs or T cells enriched from blood (not recorded which). The sequence was obtained from a woman aged 18-29 years who had recovered from COVID-19. CDR3 nucleotides: TGTGCCAGTAGTACACAGGGGCCAACTAATGAAAAACTGTTTTTT. Protein: CASSTQGPTNEKLFF.